This T cell receptor beta chain was recovered during a study of T-cell memory formation after mild COVID-19. Study-wide results and caveats: For contracting clones, CD4+ ones sat mainly in CM and EM, CD8+ in EMRA.

5'RACE, which relied on constant-segment primers, yielded TCR alpha and TCR beta cDNA libraries carrying sample barcodes and UMIs. MiXCR, applied by TCRdb to the 5' RACE reads, yields one record per CDR3 protein. This table has around 510,000 distinct CDR3 sequences, about 20% appearing once. V dropped 0 bases and J dropped 3 bases, with 8 bases sitting between them. The CDR3 runs 14 residues. From germline, CDR1 is MGHRA and CDR2 YSYEKL. This clonotype has only a few counts. Its specificity is unknown. This clonotype was obtained from an adult woman who had mild COVID-19 (a few samples of this study predate the infection). Cell type and time point are not known. The rearrangement joins TRBV4-1 to TRBJ1-2; D possibly corresponds to TRBD1 (5 bases). The specimen was PBMCs or a T cell subset sorted from them (not recorded which). DNA of the CDR3: TGCGCCAGCAGCCAAGAGGGGGTAGACTATGGCTACACCTTC. This gives the protein CASSQEGVDYGYTF.